Reported below is one T cell receptor beta chain. Its antigen is unidentified. Trimming pared 2 bases from V and 7 bases from J, leaving 18 bases between. The V gene's germline CDR1 is GTSNPN and CDR2 SVGIG (reference sequence). The CDR3 contains 15 residues. The sample belongs to a study of CD8 T cells in Susac syndrome. The RNA, about 0.5 to 1 ug, was put through reverse transcription using random hexamers. With immunoSEQ multiplex PCR, TCR beta CDR3 was amplified across 54 Vbeta and 13 Jbeta. TCRdb reanalysed the immunoSEQ multiplex PCR reads using MiXCR and keeps one entry per CDR3 protein. The sample has about 210,000 distinct CDR3 sequences, about 95% seen once. The authors carried out high-throughput sequencing of TCR beta. They applied it to CD8+ and CD4+ T cells obtained from blood. Negative isolation was applied to CD8+ and CD4+ T cells, and FACS enrichment was applied to TEMRA cells. Study outcomes and limitations: It was acknowledged in the study that its TCR sequencing and HLA analysis involved a relatively small number of individuals.

Sequenced material: CD4+ T cells from PBMCs. This sequence was found in a human donor with multiple sclerosis. The chain is built from TRBV30 and TRBJ2-1, with D possibly being TRBD2 (5 bases). Written as DNA, the CDR3 is TGTGCCTGGAGTCCTACGGACCCCCCGGGAAATGAGCAGTTCTTC. Its translation is CAWSPTDPPGNEQFF. Using reference TRBV30 and TRBJ2-1 for the parts outside the CDR3, the full variable domain is SQTIHQWPATLVQPVGSPLSLECTVEGTSNPNLYWYRQAAGRGLQLLFYSVGIGQISSEVPQNLSASRPQDRQFILSSKKLLLSDSGFYLCAWSPTDPPGNEQFFGPGTRLTVL.